This T cell receptor beta chain was recorded in a study of CD8 T cells in Susac syndrome. Sequencing of TCR beta drew on CD8+ and CD4+ T cells from blood. About this clonotype: Its antigen is not known.

Findings and caveats of the study: The study conceded that its TCR sequencing and HLA analysis involved relatively few individuals.

The RNA, 0.5 to 1 ug, was put through reverse transcription using random hexamers. The immunoSEQ assay covered 54 Vbeta and 13 Jbeta segments for CDR3. TCRdb independently ran MiXCR on the immunoSEQ multiplex PCR reads; one entry per CDR3 protein. Of 170,000 or so distinct CDR3 sequences detected, roughly 95% appear once; the ten largest clones hold 0.12%. This sequence was found in a human donor with Susac syndrome. The material sequenced was CD4+ T cells from PBMCs.

CDR3 residues: CAISGGGETQYF. The CDR3 DNA follows: TGTGCCATCAGTGGAGGCGGAGAGACCCAGTACTTC. The V call is TRBV10-3, the J call TRBJ2-5; no definite D call. Trimming took 4 bases from V and 4 from J, leaving 7 bases between them. Germline loops: CDR1 ENHRY, CDR2 SYGVKD. The CDR3 is made up of 12 amino acids.